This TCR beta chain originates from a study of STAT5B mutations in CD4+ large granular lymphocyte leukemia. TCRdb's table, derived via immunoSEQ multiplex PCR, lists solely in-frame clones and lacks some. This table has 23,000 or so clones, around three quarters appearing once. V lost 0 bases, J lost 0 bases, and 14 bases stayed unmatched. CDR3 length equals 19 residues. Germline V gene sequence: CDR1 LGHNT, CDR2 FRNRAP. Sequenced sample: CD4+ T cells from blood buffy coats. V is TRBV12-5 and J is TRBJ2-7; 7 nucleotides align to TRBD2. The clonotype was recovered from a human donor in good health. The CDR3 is CASGLVRLSSGKSSYEQYF. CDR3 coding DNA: TGTGCTAGTGGTTTGGTACGGCTGTCTAGCGGAAAGAGCTCCTACGAGCAGTACTTC. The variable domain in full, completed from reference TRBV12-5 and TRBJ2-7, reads DARVTQTPRHKVTEMGQEVTMRCQPILGHNTVFWYRQTMMQGLELLAYFRNRAPLDDSGMPKDRFSAEMPDATLATLKIQPSEPRDSAVYFCASGLVRLSSGKSSYEQYFGPGTRLTVT.